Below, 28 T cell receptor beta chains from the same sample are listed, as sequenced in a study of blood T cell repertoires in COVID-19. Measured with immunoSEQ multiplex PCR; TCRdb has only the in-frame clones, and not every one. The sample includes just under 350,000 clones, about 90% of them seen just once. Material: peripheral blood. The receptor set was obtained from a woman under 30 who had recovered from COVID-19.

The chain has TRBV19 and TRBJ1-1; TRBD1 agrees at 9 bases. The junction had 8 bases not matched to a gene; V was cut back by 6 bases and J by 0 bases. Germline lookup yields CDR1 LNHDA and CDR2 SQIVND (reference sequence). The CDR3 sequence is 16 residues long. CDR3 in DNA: TGTGCCAGTAGCCGAGACAGGGGGGTCATGAACACTGAAGCTTTCTTT. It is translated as CASSRDRGVMNTEAFF.

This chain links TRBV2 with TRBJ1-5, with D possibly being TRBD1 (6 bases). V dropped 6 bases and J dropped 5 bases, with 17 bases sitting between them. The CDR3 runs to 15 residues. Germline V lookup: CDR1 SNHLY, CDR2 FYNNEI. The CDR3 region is CASSTDRDTYQPQHF. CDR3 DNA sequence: TGTGCCAGCAGCACCGACCGGGACACCTATCAGCCCCAGCATTTT. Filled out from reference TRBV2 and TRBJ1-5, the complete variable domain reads EPEVTQTPSHQVTQMGQEVILRCVPISNHLYFYWYRQILGQKVEFLVSFYNNEISEKSEIFDDQFSVERPDGSNFTLKIRSTKLEDSAMYFCASSTDRDTYQPQHFGDGTRLSIL.

This chain's CDR3 is CASSRTTEAFF. The CDR3 DNA follows: TGTGCCAGCAGCCGGACTACTGAAGCTTTCTTT. This sequence joins TRBV7-9 and TRBJ1-1, with D unclear. The germline gives CDR1 SEHNR, CDR2 FQNEAQ (reference sequence). Trimming shortened V by 5 bases and J by 5 bases, and 6 bases separated the two germline ends. The CDR3 totals 11 residues.

The CDR3 DNA follows: TGCGCCAGCAGCCAAGATCTCCCGGACTGCTCCTACGAGCAGTACGTC. This sequence encodes CASSQDLPDCSYEQYV. The chain couples TRBV4-1 to TRBJ2-7, with D tentatively TRBD2 (5 bases). This CDR3 contains 16 residues. Trimming stripped 0 bases from V and 0 bases from J, with 12 bases between. The germline gives CDR1 MGHRA, CDR2 YSYEKL.

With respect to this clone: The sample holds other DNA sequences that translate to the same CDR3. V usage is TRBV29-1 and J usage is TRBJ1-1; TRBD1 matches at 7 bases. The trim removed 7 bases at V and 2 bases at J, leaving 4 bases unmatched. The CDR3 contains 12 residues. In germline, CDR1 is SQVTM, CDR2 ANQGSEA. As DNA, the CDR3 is TGCAGCGCCGGACAGGCTAACACTGAAGCTTTCTTT. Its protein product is CSAGQANTEAFF. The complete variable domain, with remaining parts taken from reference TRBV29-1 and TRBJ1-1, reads SAVISQKPSRDICQRGTSLTIQCQVDSQVTMMFWYRQQPGQSLTLIATANQGSEATYESGFVIDKFPISRPNLTFSTLTVSNMSPEDSSIYLCSAGQANTEAFFGQGTRLTVV.

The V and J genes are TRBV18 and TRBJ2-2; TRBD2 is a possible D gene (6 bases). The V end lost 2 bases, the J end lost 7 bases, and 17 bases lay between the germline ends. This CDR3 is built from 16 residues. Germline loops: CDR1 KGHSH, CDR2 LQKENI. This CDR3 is CASSPFKQGGYGELFF. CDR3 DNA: TGTGCCAGCTCACCATTCAAGCAGGGAGGCTACGGGGAGCTGTTTTTT.

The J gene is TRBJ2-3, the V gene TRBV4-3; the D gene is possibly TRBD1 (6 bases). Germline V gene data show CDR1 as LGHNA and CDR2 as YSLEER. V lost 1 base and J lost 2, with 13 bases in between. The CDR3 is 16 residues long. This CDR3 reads CASSQGDRPYTDTQYF. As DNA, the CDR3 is TGCGCCAGCAGCCAAGGAGACAGGCCCTACACAGATACGCAGTATTTT.

The CDR3, as DNA: TGTGCCAGCACCACTGATTCGGGTTATAGCAATCAGCCCCAGCATTTT. The encoded protein is CASTTDSGYSNQPQHF. The chain couples TRBV28 to TRBJ1-5; no reliable D call. The V and J ends lost 7 bases and 0 bases respectively, with 16 bases between them. The CDR3 loop spans 16 amino acids. CDR1 MDHEN and CDR2 SYDVKM come from the germline V gene.

CDR3 protein: CAISESPSGSGHNEQFF. The DNA for the CDR3 is TGTGCCATCAGTGAGTCGCCTAGCGGGAGTGGTCATAATGAGCAGTTCTTC. V usage is TRBV10-3 and J usage is TRBJ2-1; TRBD2 aligns across 10 bases. CDR1 ENHRY and CDR2 SYGVKD come from the germline V gene. V gave up 0 bases and J gave up 7 bases; unmatched junction bases: 9. The CDR3 has 17 residues.

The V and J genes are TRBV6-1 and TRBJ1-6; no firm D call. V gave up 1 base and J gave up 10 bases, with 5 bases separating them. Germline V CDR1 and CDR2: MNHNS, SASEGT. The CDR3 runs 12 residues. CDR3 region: CASSEVRSPLHF. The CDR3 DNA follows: TGTGCCAGCAGTGAAGTGAGGTCACCCCTCCACTTT.

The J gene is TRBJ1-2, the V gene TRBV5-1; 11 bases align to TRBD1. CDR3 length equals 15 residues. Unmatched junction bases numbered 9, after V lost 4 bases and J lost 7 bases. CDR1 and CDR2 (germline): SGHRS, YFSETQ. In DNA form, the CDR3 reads TGCGCCAGCAGCCCGGGACAGGGGGTTTGGAGTGGCTACACCTTC. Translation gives CASSPGQGVWSGYTF.

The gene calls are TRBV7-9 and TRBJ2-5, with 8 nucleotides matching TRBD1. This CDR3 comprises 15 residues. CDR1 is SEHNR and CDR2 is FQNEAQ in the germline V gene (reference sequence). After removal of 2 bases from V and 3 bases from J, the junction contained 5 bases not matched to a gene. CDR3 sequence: CASSLPGTGEETQYF. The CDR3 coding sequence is TGTGCCAGCAGCTTACCCGGGACAGGTGAAGAGACCCAGTACTTC.

CDR3 DNA: TGTGCCAGTGCCGCAGGGGCTCGGAACACCATATATTTT. This sequence encodes CASAAGARNTIYF. The chain is built from TRBV19 and TRBJ1-3; perhaps TRBD1 as D (6 bases). The CDR3 runs to 13 residues. Trimming stripped 8 bases from V and 7 bases from J, with 15 bases between. In germline, CDR1 is LNHDA, CDR2 SQIVND (reference sequence).

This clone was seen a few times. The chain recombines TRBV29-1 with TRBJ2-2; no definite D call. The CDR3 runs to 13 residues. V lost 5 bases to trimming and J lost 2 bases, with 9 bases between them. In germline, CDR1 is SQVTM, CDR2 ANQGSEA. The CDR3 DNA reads TGCAGCGTTAATGTATTCAACACCGGGGAGCTGTTTTTT. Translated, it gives CSVNVFNTGELFF.

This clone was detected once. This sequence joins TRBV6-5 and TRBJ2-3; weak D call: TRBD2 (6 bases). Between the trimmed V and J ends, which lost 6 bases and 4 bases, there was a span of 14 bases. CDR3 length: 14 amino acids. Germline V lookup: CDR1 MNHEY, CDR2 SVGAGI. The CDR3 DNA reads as TGTGCCAGCAGACCGGGACTGGTGGCAGATACGCAGTATTTT. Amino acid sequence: CASRPGLVADTQYF.

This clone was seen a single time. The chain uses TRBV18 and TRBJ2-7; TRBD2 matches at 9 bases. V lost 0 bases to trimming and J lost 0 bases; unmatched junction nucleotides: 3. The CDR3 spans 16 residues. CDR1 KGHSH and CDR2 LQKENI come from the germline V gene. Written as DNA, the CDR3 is TGTGCCAGCTCACCACCGAGGACTAGCGCCTCCTACGAGCAGTACGTC. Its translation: CASSPPRTSASYEQYV.

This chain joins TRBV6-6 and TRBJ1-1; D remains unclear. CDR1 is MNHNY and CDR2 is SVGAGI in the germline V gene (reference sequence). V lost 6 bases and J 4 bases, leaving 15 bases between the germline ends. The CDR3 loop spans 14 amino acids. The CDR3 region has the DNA TGTGCCAGCAGGGACTGGGGTGGTGGCACTGAAGCTTTCTTT. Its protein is CASRDWGGGTEAFF.

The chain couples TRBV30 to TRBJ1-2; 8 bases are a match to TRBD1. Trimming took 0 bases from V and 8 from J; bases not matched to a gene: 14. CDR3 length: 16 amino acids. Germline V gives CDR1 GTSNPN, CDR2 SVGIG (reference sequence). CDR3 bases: TGTGCCTGGAGTGTTTCTTGGTTAGGACAGGGTGCCGGCTACACCTTC. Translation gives CAWSVSWLGQGAGYTF. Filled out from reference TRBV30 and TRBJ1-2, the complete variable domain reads SQTIHQWPATLVQPVGSPLSLECTVEGTSNPNLYWYRQAAGRGLQLLFYSVGIGQISSEVPQNLSASRPQDRQFILSSKKLLLSDSGFYLCAWSVSWLGQGAGYTFGSGTRLTVV.

The CDR3 DNA reads as TGTGCCAGCAGTGTTGCGGGAAACGGAAACACCATATATTTT. It codes for CASSVAGNGNTIYF. This sequence joins TRBV25-1 and TRBJ1-3; D is unresolved. The CDR3 has 14 residues. Germline CDR1 reads MGHDK; CDR2 reads SYGVNS. Trimming shortened V by 4 bases and J by 4 bases, and 11 bases separated the two germline ends.

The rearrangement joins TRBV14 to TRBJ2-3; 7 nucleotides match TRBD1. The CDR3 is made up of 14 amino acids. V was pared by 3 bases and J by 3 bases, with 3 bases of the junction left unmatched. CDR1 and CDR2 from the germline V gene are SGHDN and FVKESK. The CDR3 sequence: CASSQTGTTDTQYF. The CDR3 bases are TGTGCCAGCAGCCAGACAGGGACAACAGATACGCAGTATTTT. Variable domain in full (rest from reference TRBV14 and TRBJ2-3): EAGVTQFPSHSVIEKGQTVTLRCDPISGHDNLYWYRRVMGKEIKFLLHFVKESKQDESGMPNNRFLAERTGGTYSTLKVQPAELEDSGVYFCASSQTGTTDTQYFGPGTRLTVL.

CDR3 bases: TGTGCCTGGAGTACAGGAAACACCATATATTTT. This gives the protein CAWSTGNTIYF. This rearrangement joins TRBV30 to TRBJ1-3; D is uncertain. This CDR3 comprises 11 residues. V was pared by 2 bases and J by 4 bases, with 3 bases between. Germline values: CDR1 GTSNPN, CDR2 SVGIG (reference sequence).

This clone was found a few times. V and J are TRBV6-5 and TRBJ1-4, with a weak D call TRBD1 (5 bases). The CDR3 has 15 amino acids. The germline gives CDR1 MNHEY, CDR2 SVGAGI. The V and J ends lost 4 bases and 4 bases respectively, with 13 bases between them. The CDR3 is CASSSLLGGNEKLFF. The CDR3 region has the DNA TGTGCCAGCAGTTCCCTCTTGGGGGGTAATGAAAAACTGTTTTTT.

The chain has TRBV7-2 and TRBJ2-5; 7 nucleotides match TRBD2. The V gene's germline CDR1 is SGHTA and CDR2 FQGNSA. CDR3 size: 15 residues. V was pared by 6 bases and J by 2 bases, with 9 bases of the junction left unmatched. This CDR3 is CASRLSGTTQETQYF. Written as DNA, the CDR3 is TGTGCCAGCAGATTGAGCGGGACTACACAAGAGACCCAGTACTTC.

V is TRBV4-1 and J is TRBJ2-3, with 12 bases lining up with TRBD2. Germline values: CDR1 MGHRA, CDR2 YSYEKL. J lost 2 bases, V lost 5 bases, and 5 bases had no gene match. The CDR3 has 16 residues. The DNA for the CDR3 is TGCGCCAGCAGCTATGGACTAGCGGGGTTCACAGATACGCAGTATTTT. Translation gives CASSYGLAGFTDTQYF.

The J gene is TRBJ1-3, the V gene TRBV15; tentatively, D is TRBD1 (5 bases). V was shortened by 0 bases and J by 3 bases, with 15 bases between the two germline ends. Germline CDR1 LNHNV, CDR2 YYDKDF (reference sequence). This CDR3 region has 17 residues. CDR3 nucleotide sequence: TGTGCCACCAGCAGAGATCTACGGAGGGGCAGTGGAAACACCATATATTTT. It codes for CATSRDLRRGSGNTIYF.

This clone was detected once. The DNA for the CDR3 is TGTGCCAGCAGCCCAGGGACAGGGGGCGGAATCGGGGAGCTGTTTTTT. Translated: CASSPGTGGGIGELFF. The rearrangement links TRBV5-4 to TRBJ2-2; 12 bases match TRBD1. CDR3 length equals 16 residues. Germline V gene sequence: CDR1 SGHNT, CDR2 YYREEE (reference sequence). V shed 4 bases, J shed 7 bases, and the junction held 8 bases outside the gene matches.

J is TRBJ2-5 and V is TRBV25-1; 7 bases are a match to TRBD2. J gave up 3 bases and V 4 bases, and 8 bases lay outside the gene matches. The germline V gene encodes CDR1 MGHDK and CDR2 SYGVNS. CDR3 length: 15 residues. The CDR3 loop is CASSAPRLAEETQYF. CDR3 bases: TGTGCCAGCAGTGCACCCAGACTAGCCGAAGAGACCCAGTACTTC.

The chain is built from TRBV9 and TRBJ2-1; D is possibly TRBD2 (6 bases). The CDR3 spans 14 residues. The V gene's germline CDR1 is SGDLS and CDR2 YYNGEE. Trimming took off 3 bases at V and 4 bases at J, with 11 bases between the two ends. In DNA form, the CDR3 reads TGTGCCAGCAGCGCCCGGGACTGGTACAATGAGCAGTTCTTC. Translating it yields CASSARDWYNEQFF. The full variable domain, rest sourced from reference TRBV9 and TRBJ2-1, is DSGVTQTPKHLITATGQRVTLRCSPRSGDLSVYWYQQSLDQGLQFLIQYYNGEERAKGNILERFSAQQFPDLHSELNLSSLELGDSALYFCASSARDWYNEQFFGPGTRLTVL.